Given below is one T cell receptor beta chain in context. Its antigen is not known. These data originate in a study of siplizumab effects on memory and regulatory T cells. Deletions cut 5 bases from V and 0 bases from J, with 7 bases between. The CDR3 is 14 residues long. Germline loops: CDR1 MNHEY, CDR2 SVGAGI. Study results and limitations: Few alloreactive clones mapped to unstimulated subsets.

Data came from immunoSEQ multiplex PCR; TCRdb stores just in-frame clones and leaves some out. In the table there are 75,000 to 95,000 clones, 75% to 90% of which are singletons. The clonotype originates from a human donor in good health. The sequenced sample was CD4+ T cells sorted from blood. The genes are TRBV6-5 and TRBJ2-2, with D possibly being TRBD2 (5 bases). The CDR3 loop is CASSGLTNTGELFF. In nucleotides, the CDR3 is TGTGCCAGCAGTGGACTCACGAACACCGGGGAGCTGTTTTTT.